This TCR beta chain was sequenced for a study of identical twins. V lost 4 bases, J lost 4 bases, and 13 bases stayed unmatched. Germline-derived CDR1 and CDR2 are SGHRS and YFSETQ. The CDR3 has 16 residues. Via MiXCR, TCRdb re-called the 5' RACE reads, giving one row per CDR3 protein. The profile shows 1,800,000 or so distinct CDR3 sequences, about 32% of them singletons. This TCR was sampled from a newborn girl in good health. The gene calls are TRBV5-1 and TRBJ2-7; 8 nucleotides line up with TRBD1. Sequenced sample: cord blood. DNA of the CDR3: TGCGCCAGCAGCGGAATTCGACAGGGGCCCATTTACGAGCAGTACTTC. This sequence encodes CASSGIRQGPIYEQYF.